This T cell receptor (beta chain) was documented in a study of beta chain features in type 1 diabetes. All of the isolated RNA was reverse transcribed, so expressed TCRB transcripts were sequenced. Generated by immunoSEQ multiplex PCR, the TCRdb table keeps only in-frame clones and is missing some. The table has 500,000 to 700,000 clones, about a sixth seen once. In this sample, this clone turned up a few times. Its antigen is unidentified. This CDR3 is also generated by other DNA sequences in the sample. V was clipped by 0 bases and J by 4 bases, with 8 bases between them. Germline CDR1 SGHRS, CDR2 YFSETQ. This CDR3 has 14 residues. Points from the study as a whole: HLA effects on TCRB rearrangement stayed unresolved here. VDJ junctions from patients with type 1 diabetes contained fewer insertions and more deletions. Type 1 diabetes patients had TCRB CDR3s that were shorter (moderately but significantly so) in all four CD4+ subsets.

On average, the one heparinised blood draw given by each donor was about 120 mL. This TCR was sampled from a man between 18 and 35 years old in good health. Sequencing input: naive CD4+ T cells from blood. The chain recombines TRBV5-1 with TRBJ1-3; tentatively, D is TRBD1 (6 bases). CDR3 region: CASSLAGAGNTIYF. CDR3 coding DNA: TGCGCCAGCAGCTTGGCAGGGGCCGGAAACACCATATATTTT.